This TCR beta chain was recorded in a study of graft-versus-host responses after intestinal transplantation (dated by TCRdb to the early 2020s). Regarding the study in general: Recipients received multivisceral, liver-intestinal, or isolated intestinal transplants. All recipients received anti-thymocyte globulin induction followed by maintenance tacrolimus and steroids for roughly 3 years. Bulk TCR-beta CDR3 sequencing was used to track graft-versus-host and host-versus-graft alloreactive T cell clones in the graft, circulation and bone marrow after intestinal transplantation. Alloreactive clones were identified by sequencing pre-transplant mixed lymphocyte reaction products and comparing these products with unstimulated pre-transplant donor and recipient T cells. A cohort of about two dozen intestinal transplant recipients, including one retransplant, was enrolled, and a few patients lacking pretransplant specimens were excluded. Donor T cell macrochimerism was defined as a peak of at least 4% donor T cells among recipient peripheral blood mononuclear cells. Rather than going through the commercial service, samples from a few later patients were sequenced in-house on an Illumina MiSeq and processed with MiXCR.

According to the study, the label for this sample's time point signals: cells obtained before transplantation from donor or recipient. CD3+CD4+ and CD3+CD8+ populations were FACS-sorted from unstimulated pre-transplant donor and recipient cells taken from spleen or lymph nodes. Beyond this particular receptor, the publication reports: GvH clones were found in recipient bone marrow, and some of the GvH clones appeared earlier in ileal mucosa or blood, which is consistent with an intestinal mucosal origin. Early after transplant, declines in HvG clones were associated with peak levels of circulating GvH clones. The relatively low number and heterogeneity of intestinal transplant patients limited the conclusions. In the allografts of patients with donor T cell macrochimerism, GvH to HvG T cell clonal ratios were high.

The CDR3 holds 12 amino acids from the cysteine to the phenylalanine. Left in the record is the CDR3 DNA by itself, 36 bases read in frame from the first base. Trimming takes 1 base from V and 8 bases from J, and the germline ends sit 3 bases apart. Sequences SGHTA (CDR1) and FQGNSA (CDR2) are obtained from the germline V gene. Preparation of the library involved the immunoSEQ multiplex PCR assay. For most patients, genomic DNA was isolated with the Qiagen DNeasy Blood and Tissue Kit and shipped frozen to Adaptive Biotechnologies for TCR sequencing. Adaptive Biotechnologies carried out high-throughput TCR-beta CDR3 sequencing of genomic DNA for most patients. The study's own analysis went as follows. Adaptive's ImmunoSEQ software was the source of the TCR sequencing data for about 20 patients, while a few other patients were processed with MiXCR and VDJtools. To correct CD4 versus CD8 sorting errors, any sequence found in both subsets at a frequency ratio below 5:1 was removed. CDR3 nucleotide sequences shared between donor and recipient were removed because the origin of such sequences could not be assigned. Alloreactive clones required at least 2-fold expansion over unstimulated cells and minimum CFSE-low frequency of 0.002% (template counts) or 0.001% (read counts). A clone was considered mappable if detected in the sequenced pre-transplant spleen, lymph node, or MLR CFSE-low populations of the donor or recipient. Cumulative frequency of alloreactive clones was calculated as a percentage of all sequences weighted by copy number. In TCRdb, the immuneACCESS table is reduced to in-frame sequences with V and J assigned. These tables do not hold every clone; where another copy was compared, an unresolved V gene accounts for under half, and the others remain unexplained. The DNA was the basis for D and trimming; V, J and clone size are from that table. The table for this sample lists approximately 88,000 clones; 85% to 95% of them were counted only once. The ten most abundant clones make up more than 0.15% of the sample.

Comment on this clone: No antigen is known for it. The sample holds no much larger clone one base away, and base qualities are not on file.

The receptor comes from a human donor who was the organ donor for an intestinal transplant. Sequencing used unstimulated CD4+ T cells sorted from spleen or lymph node cells, obtained before transplant. Recombination linked TRBV7-2 to TRBJ1-6; the D gene is unclear. The CDR3 protein: CASSLGYSPLHF. The DNA is TGTGCCAGCAGCTTAGGGTATTCACCCCTCCACTTT.